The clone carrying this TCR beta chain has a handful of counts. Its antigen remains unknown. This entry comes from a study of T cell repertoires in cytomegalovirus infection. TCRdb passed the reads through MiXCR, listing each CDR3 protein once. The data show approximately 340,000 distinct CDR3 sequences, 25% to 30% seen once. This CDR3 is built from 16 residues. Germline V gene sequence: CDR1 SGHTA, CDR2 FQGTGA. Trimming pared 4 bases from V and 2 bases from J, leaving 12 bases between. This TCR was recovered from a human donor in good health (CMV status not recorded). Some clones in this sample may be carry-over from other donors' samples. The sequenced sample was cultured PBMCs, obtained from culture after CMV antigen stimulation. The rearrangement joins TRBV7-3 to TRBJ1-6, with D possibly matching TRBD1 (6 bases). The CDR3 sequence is CASSSYRDPYNSPLHF. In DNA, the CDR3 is TGTGCCAGCAGCTCCTACAGGGATCCCTATAATTCACCCCTCCACTTT.